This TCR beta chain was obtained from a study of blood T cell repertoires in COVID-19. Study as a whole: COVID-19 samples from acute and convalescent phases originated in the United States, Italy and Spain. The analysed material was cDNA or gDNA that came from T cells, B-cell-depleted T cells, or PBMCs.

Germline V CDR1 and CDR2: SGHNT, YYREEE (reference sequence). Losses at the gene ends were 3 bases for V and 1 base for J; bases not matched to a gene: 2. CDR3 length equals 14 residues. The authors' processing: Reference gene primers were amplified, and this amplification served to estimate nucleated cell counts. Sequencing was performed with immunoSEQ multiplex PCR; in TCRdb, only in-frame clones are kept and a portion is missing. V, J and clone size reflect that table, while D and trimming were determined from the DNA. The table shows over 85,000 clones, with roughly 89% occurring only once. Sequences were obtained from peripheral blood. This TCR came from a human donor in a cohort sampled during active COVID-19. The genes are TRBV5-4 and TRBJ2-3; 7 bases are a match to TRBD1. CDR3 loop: CASSYDRGTDTQYF. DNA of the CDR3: TGTGCCAGCAGCTACGACAGGGGCACAGATACGCAGTATTTT.